This TCR beta chain originates from a study of blood T cells in healthy people across ages (dated by TCRdb to between 2015 and 2017). Study-wide context: In model experiments, template switching captured roughly one uniquely barcoded TCR beta cDNA molecule for every two T cells. The study measured age-related changes in TCR beta repertoire diversity using deep sequencing normalized with unique cDNA molecular identifiers. The study analyzed two additional independent replicas of 1 million unique cDNA reads from the same blood draw for two donors, one aged 18 to 30 and one aged 80 or older. To avoid experimental bias, donors of different ages were distributed randomly across sequencing lanes. Donors were grouped into four age groups: young (average roughly 16 years), middle-aged (approximately 41), aged (around 56) and long-lived (approximately 81). Overall results and qualifications from the work: The CMV infection status of donors was not known, potentially confounding age-related changes in expanded clonotypes. Observed TCR beta diversity per million T cells fell roughly linearly with age, and a significant reduction was already apparent by age around 40. Compared with the aged group, more naive CD4+ T cells, fewer expanded clones and increased TCR diversity were shown by the long-lived group, suggesting age selection. Estimates of total diversity based on one million sequenced T cells were considered lower bounds and underestimates. Because profiling used bulk unsorted PBMCs, naive and antigen-experienced compartments could not be compared conclusively. The percentage of naive T cells measured by flow cytometry correlated strongly with observed TCR beta diversity.

Donors were roughly 40 systemically healthy Caucasian individuals from Russia aged 6 to 90 years. Each donor gave around 9.5 milliliters of peripheral blood, collected into EDTA-treated Vacutainer tubes. Ficoll-Paque density-gradient centrifugation was used to isolate PBMCs, with at least 7 million per sample. Total RNA, at least 6 micrograms per sample, was extracted from PBMCs with Trizol reagent. For every donor, flow cytometry on a PBMC aliquot measured the percentage of naive CD45RAhigh/CD27high T cells. The germline V gene yields MNHNS for CDR1 and SASEGT for CDR2. Cut back by 2 bases and 7 bases, the V and J ends lie 17 bases apart. The CDR3 numbers 16 residues from cysteine through phenylalanine. CDR3 DNA only is kept here, 48 bases in frame from base 1. Receptors were amplified or captured by 5' RACE. Sequencing used an Illumina HiSeq 2500. A second about 7 to 12 cycle PCR used a sample-barcoded 5' primer and a J-beta primer mix. A unique molecular identifier was introduced onto each TCR beta cDNA molecule by a template-switch 5' adaptor carrying 12 random nucleotides. Each sample yielded at least 2.5 million CDR3-containing paired-end reads. First-strand cDNA was synthesized from all RNA with the Mint cDNA synthesis kit, primed by a TRBC-specific oligonucleotide. All cDNA was treated with uracil-DNA glycosylase and then went through a first 18-cycle PCR with the universal primers M1SS and BC2_uni_R. In the authors' own workflow: For normalization, 1 million high-quality reads were randomly selected from each sample, with every read carrying a distinct molecular identifier. Instead of being binned into consensus sequences, reads that shared molecular identifiers were thrown out. CDR3 identification, clonotype clustering and error correction used MiTCR with a Q25 quality threshold and the strictest error-elimination algorithm. A nonparametric unseen species model using Euler transformation provided a lower-bound estimate of total TCR beta diversity. Using fastp at Q25 and MiXCR, TCRdb reprocessed the public reads and kept productive beta chains. For every CDR3 protein sequence, its rows merge into one entry that carries the most common genes and DNA. Here the V and J calls rest on TCRdb's processing, not on the authors' analysis. The sample yields 1.5 million or so distinct CDR3 sequences; 35% to 45% were counted once. The ten biggest clones cover approximately 7.9% of the sample.

Concerning this clonotype itself: It has no known antigen specificity. No much larger clonotype is one base removed from it; base qualities were not supplied.

Specimen: blood. This TCR was recovered from a woman under 30 in good health. Recombination joined TRBV6-1 with TRBJ2-2, with the identity of the D gene unclear. In nucleotide form, the sequence is TGTGCCAGCAGTGAATTGCTCCCTGGCAATATCGGGGAGCTGTTTTTT. Its translation reads: CASSELLPGNIGELFF.